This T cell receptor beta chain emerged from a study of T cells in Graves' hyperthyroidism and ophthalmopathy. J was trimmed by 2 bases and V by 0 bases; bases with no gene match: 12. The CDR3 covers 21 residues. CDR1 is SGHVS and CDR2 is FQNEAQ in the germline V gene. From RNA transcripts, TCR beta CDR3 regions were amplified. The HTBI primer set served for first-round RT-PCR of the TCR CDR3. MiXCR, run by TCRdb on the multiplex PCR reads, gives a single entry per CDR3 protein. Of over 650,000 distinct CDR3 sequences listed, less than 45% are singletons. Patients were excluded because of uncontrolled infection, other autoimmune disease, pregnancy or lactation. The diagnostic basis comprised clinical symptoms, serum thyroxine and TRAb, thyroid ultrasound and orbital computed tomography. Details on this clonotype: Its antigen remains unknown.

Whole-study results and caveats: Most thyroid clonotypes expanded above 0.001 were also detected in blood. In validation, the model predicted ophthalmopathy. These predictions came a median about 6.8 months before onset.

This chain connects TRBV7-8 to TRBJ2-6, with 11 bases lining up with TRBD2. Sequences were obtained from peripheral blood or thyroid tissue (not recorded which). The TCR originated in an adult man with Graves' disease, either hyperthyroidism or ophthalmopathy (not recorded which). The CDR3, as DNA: TGTGCCAGCAGCTTAGCGGGAACTAGCGGGAGTGGCTCCCCTGGGGCCAACGTCCTGACTTTC. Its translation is CASSLAGTSGSGSPGANVLTF. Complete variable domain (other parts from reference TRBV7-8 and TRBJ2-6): GAGVSQSPRYKVAKRGQDVALRCDPISGHVSLFWYQQALGQGPEFLTYFQNEAQLDKSGLPSDRFFAERPEGSVSTLKIQRTQQEDSAVYLCASSLAGTSGSGSPGANVLTFGAGSRLTVL.